The 32 T cell receptor beta chains given below trace back to one sample, sequenced in a study of cytomegalovirus exposure and HLA in healthy donors. In the PCR, 60 Vbeta and 13 Jbeta primers were used. Here immunoSEQ multiplex PCR was the method, and the copy in TCRdb shows in-frame clones only, minus some. The sample consists of about 130,000 clones, 75% to 85% of them appearing once. Material for sequencing was PBMCs. These receptors were taken from a man aged 30 to 39 in good health and CMV-seropositive.

The rearrangement uses TRBV29-1 and TRBJ1-2; no reliable D call. The germline V gene has CDR1 SQVTM and CDR2 ANQGSEA. V was cut by 3 bases and J by 5 bases, with 10 bases left in between. This CDR3 is 12 amino acids long. The CDR3 DNA is TGCAGCGTTGAGCGGGGTGGTTATGGCTACACCTTC. It yields the protein CSVERGGYGYTF.

Comment on this clone: The junction shows a germline mismatch at one end, possibly a read error. The chain couples TRBV29-1 to TRBJ2-7; 7 bases are shared with TRBD2. Germline-derived CDR1 and CDR2 are SQVTM and ANQGSEA. This CDR3 contains 12 residues. The DNA of the CDR3 is TGCAGCGTTGGCCCCGGGGACTACAAGCAGTACTTC. It yields the protein CSVGPGDYKQYF.

This clone was detected a few times. The CDR3 here is CASSYRKDSQATNEKLFF. The CDR3 bases are TGTGCCAGCAGCTATAGGAAGGACTCACAAGCAACTAATGAAAAACTGTTTTTT. The chain uses TRBV21-1 and TRBJ1-4. TRBV21-1 is noted as a pseudogene. This CDR3 has 18 residues.

The chain is built from TRBV27 and TRBJ2-1; 10 nucleotides agree with TRBD2. CDR3 length: 18 amino acids. Trimming removed 8 bases from V and 6 bases from J; junction bases left unmatched: 19. Germline CDR1 reads MNHEY; CDR2 reads SMNVEV (reference sequence). The CDR3 DNA follows: TGTGCCAGCGGCTTACCCGGTAAGACTAGCGGGTTCCCCAATGAGCAGTTCTTC. This sequence encodes CASGLPGKTSGFPNEQFF.

The chain employs TRBV27 and TRBJ2-7, with a tentative D call TRBD2 (6 bases). This CDR3 spans 14 amino acids. Trimming pared 3 bases from V and 2 bases from J, leaving 11 bases between. Germline V CDR1 and CDR2: MNHEY, SMNVEV (reference sequence). CDR3 sequence reads: CASSLPGGTYEQYF. The CDR3 DNA sequence: TGTGCCAGCAGTTTGCCCGGGGGTACCTACGAGCAGTACTTC.

The J gene is TRBJ1-1, the V gene TRBV6-5; no firm D call. The germline gives CDR1 MNHEY, CDR2 SVGAGI. Trimming removed 2 bases at V and 2 bases at J, with 6 bases between. The CDR3 is 13 residues long. CDR3 region: CASSYAINTEAFF. The CDR3 DNA follows: TGTGCCAGCAGTTACGCTATAAACACTGAAGCTTTCTTT.

The chain links TRBV30 to TRBJ2-1; TRBD2 is a possible D gene (6 bases). V shed 2 bases and J shed 1 base, with 15 bases lying between them. Germline V gives CDR1 GTSNPN, CDR2 SVGIG (reference sequence). The CDR3 extends over 16 amino acids. CDR3 sequence reads: CAWSKGAGGSYNEQFF. As DNA, the CDR3 is TGTGCCTGGAGTAAGGGAGCGGGCGGTTCCTACAATGAGCAGTTCTTC.

The chain combines TRBV5-1 with TRBJ1-3; no clear D gene. The ends were cut back, 4 bases at V and 4 bases at J, with 6 bases in the middle. The CDR3 length is 12 residues. The germline V gene encodes CDR1 SGHRS and CDR2 YFSETQ. The CDR3 DNA sequence: TGCGCCAGCAGCGTCGCGGGAAACACCATATATTTT. As protein: CASSVAGNTIYF.

This clone was seen once. The rearrangement uses TRBV12-5 and TRBJ2-1, with TRBD2 identical over 8 bases. J lost 6 bases, V lost 0 bases, and 10 bases had no gene match. Germline values: CDR1 LGHNT, CDR2 FRNRAP. The CDR3 runs to 17 residues. The CDR3 protein is CASGLVLVSRGANEQFF. CDR3 DNA: TGTGCTAGTGGTTTGGTACTGGTCTCGCGGGGGGCCAATGAGCAGTTCTTC. The full variable domain, completed using reference TRBV12-5 and TRBJ2-1, is DARVTQTPRHKVTEMGQEVTMRCQPILGHNTVFWYRQTMMQGLELLAYFRNRAPLDDSGMPKDRFSAEMPDATLATLKIQPSEPRDSAVYFCASGLVLVSRGANEQFFGPGTRLTVL.

The chain links TRBV5-6 to TRBJ1-5; tentatively, D is TRBD1 (6 bases). V was clipped by 5 bases and J by 6 bases, with 18 bases between them. Germline CDR1 SGHDT, CDR2 YYEEEE. The CDR3 is 15 residues long. The CDR3 region is CASSDRRGWGQPQHF. The CDR3 DNA is TGTGCCAGCAGTGACAGGCGGGGGTGGGGTCAGCCCCAGCATTTT.

The rearrangement uses TRBV7-8 and TRBJ2-7, with TRBD1 matching over 8 bases. This CDR3 spans 13 amino acids. V lost 5 bases to trimming and J lost 3 bases; unmatched junction nucleotides: 3. The V gene's germline CDR1 is SGHVS and CDR2 FQNEAQ. As DNA, the CDR3 is TGTGCCAGCAGCATCGGGACAGGCTACGAGCAGTACTTC. It encodes CASSIGTGYEQYF.

V usage is TRBV6-5 and J usage is TRBJ2-2; no clear D gene. CDR3 length: 14 residues. The germline V gene has CDR1 MNHEY and CDR2 SVGAGI. The V end was cut by 6 bases, the J end by 6 bases, with 14 bases between. The CDR3 coding sequence is TGTGCCAGCAGCCCCGCAGGTCGAGCCGGGGAGCTGTTTTTT. Its protein product is CASSPAGRAGELFF.

The V and J genes are TRBV9 and TRBJ1-1; possible D gene TRBD1, 6 bases. CDR1 and CDR2 (germline): SGDLS, YYNGEE. This CDR3 is 14 amino acids long. The V gene lost 3 bases and the J gene lost 4 bases, with 13 bases spanning the gap. The chain's CDR3 is CASSEGVRGTEAFF. CDR3 sequence (DNA): TGTGCCAGCAGCGAGGGGGTTCGGGGCACTGAAGCTTTCTTT. Variable domain in full (rest from reference TRBV9 and TRBJ1-1): DSGVTQTPKHLITATGQRVTLRCSPRSGDLSVYWYQQSLDQGLQFLIQYYNGEERAKGNILERFSAQQFPDLHSELNLSSLELGDSALYFCASSEGVRGTEAFFGQGTRLTVV.

This clone has more than one count but fewer than ten. The rearrangement links TRBV5-1 to TRBJ1-6, with D tentatively TRBD1 (6 bases). The CDR3 loop spans 17 amino acids. V was clipped by 3 bases and J by 7 bases, with 20 bases between them. Germline V lookup: CDR1 SGHRS, CDR2 YFSETQ. CDR3 in amino acids: CASSSGRLVDRNSPLHF. The CDR3 nucleotides read TGCGCCAGCAGCTCAGGCCGCCTAGTGGACAGAAATTCACCCCTCCACTTT.

The chain uses TRBV28 and TRBJ1-1; 7 bases match TRBD1. From germline, CDR1 is MDHEN and CDR2 SYDVKM. The CDR3 runs to 15 residues. J gave up 4 bases and V 5 bases, and 10 bases lay outside the gene matches. The chain's CDR3 is CASSPTGAKTTEAFF. CDR3 DNA: TGTGCCAGCAGTCCAACAGGGGCGAAGACCACTGAAGCTTTCTTT.

This sequence joins TRBV19 and TRBJ1-1; D ambiguous. From germline, CDR1 is LNHDA and CDR2 SQIVND (reference sequence). V was trimmed by 0 bases and J by 7 bases, leaving 9 bases between them. The CDR3 runs to 13 residues. The DNA of the CDR3 is TGTGCCAGTAGTATAGATGGAGAGATTGAAGCTTTCTTT. It yields the protein CASSIDGEIEAFF.

The chain is built from TRBV9 and TRBJ2-7; TRBD1 might be the D (5 bases). The length of the CDR3 is 16 residues. V was trimmed by 5 bases and J by 5 bases, leaving 23 bases between them. Germline V gives CDR1 SGDLS, CDR2 YYNGEE. CDR3 sequence: CASSLGKGPSAHEQYF. The CDR3 bases are TGTGCCAGCAGTCTCGGCAAGGGGCCGTCGGCCCACGAGCAGTACTTC.

The chain has TRBV9 and TRBJ2-1; tentative D call: TRBD2 (5 bases). Germline lookup yields CDR1 SGDLS and CDR2 YYNGEE. V was trimmed by 0 bases and J by 2 bases, leaving 15 bases between them. CDR3 length: 17 residues. The CDR3 nucleotides read TGTGCCAGCAGCGTAGCCCGGAGGTCTTCCACCTACAATGAGCAGTTCTTC. As protein: CASSVARRSSTYNEQFF.

In its sample, this clone was seen a few times. The chain couples TRBV5-1 to TRBJ2-1; 8 nucleotides line up with TRBD2. From germline, CDR1 is SGHRS and CDR2 YFSETQ. V gave up 1 base and J gave up 4 bases; unmatched junction bases: 4. The CDR3 runs 15 residues. CDR3 coding DNA: TGCGCCAGCAGCTTGTATGGCGGGGGGTACAATGAGCAGTTCTTC. Translation: CASSLYGGGYNEQFF.

The chain uses TRBV28 and TRBJ2-1, with 9 bases aligning to TRBD2. Unmatched junction bases numbered 10, after V lost 4 bases and J lost 0 bases. This CDR3 contains 18 residues. Germline V gives CDR1 MDHEN, CDR2 SYDVKM. The CDR3 DNA reads TGTGCCAGCAGTTCCTATGGTGGTAGCGGGGGCTCCTACAATGAGCAGTTCTTC. It encodes CASSSYGGSGGSYNEQFF.

The chain carries TRBV2 and TRBJ1-4, with D possibly matching TRBD1 (5 bases). Trimming took 1 base from V and 5 from J, leaving 8 bases between them. Per the germline V gene, CDR1 is SNHLY and CDR2 is FYNNEI. The CDR3 has 14 residues. CDR3 nucleotide sequence: TGTGCCAGCAGTGAAGGGTCAGGGAATGAAAAACTGTTTTTT. Amino acids: CASSEGSGNEKLFF.

The chain recombines TRBV6-5 with TRBJ1-5; D unresolved. Looked up from germline, CDR1 is MNHEY and CDR2 is SVGAGI. The CDR3 runs 15 residues. Trimming left V 7 bases short and J 0 bases short, with 13 bases between. In DNA form, the CDR3 reads TGTGCCAGCAAGAGGCAGCCTTCTAGCAATCAGCCCCAGCATTTT. Protein sequence: CASKRQPSSNQPQHF.

As for this clone: The same CDR3 is also encoded by other DNA sequences in this sample. This chain joins TRBV18 and TRBJ2-3; 9 nucleotides line up with TRBD1. The CDR3 loop spans 13 amino acids. After removal of 4 bases from V and 4 bases from J, the junction contained 0 bases not matched to a gene. Germline CDR1 and CDR2: KGHSH and LQKENI. CDR3 protein: CASSRQGADTQYF. The CDR3 nucleotides are TGTGCCAGCTCACGACAGGGGGCAGATACGCAGTATTTT. The variable domain in full, completed from reference TRBV18 and TRBJ2-3, reads NAGVMQNPRHLVRRRGQEARLRCSPMKGHSHVYWYRQLPEEGLKFMVYLQKENIIDESGMPKERFSAEFPKEGPSILRIQQVVRGDSAAYFCASSRQGADTQYFGPGTRLTVL.

The chain carries TRBV6-6 and TRBJ1-5, with no clear D. V lost 2 bases and J 5 bases, leaving 7 bases between the germline ends. CDR1 is MNHNY and CDR2 is SVGAGI in the germline V gene (reference sequence). The CDR3 totals 13 residues. CDR3 sequence: CASSYGRDQPQHF. Written as DNA, the CDR3 is TGTGCCAGCAGTTACGGCCGGGATCAGCCCCAGCATTTT.

The genes are TRBV9 and TRBJ2-1; D gene ambiguous. The V gene lost 0 bases and the J gene lost 0 bases, with 7 bases spanning the gap. The germline V gene encodes CDR1 SGDLS and CDR2 YYNGEE. The CDR3 has 15 amino acids. The CDR3 nucleotides read TGTGCCAGCAGCGTAGCTACAGTCTCCTACAATGAGCAGTTCTTC. Protein sequence: CASSVATVSYNEQFF.

A note on this clone: The junction does not match germline at one end; this may be a read error. The chain joins TRBV11-1 to TRBJ1-1; D is uncertain. This CDR3 has 15 residues. Per germline, CDR1 SGHAT and CDR2 FQDESV (reference sequence). The CDR3 sequence is CVSSLFDAGNTEAFF. CDR3 DNA: TGTGTCAGCAGCTTATTTGATGCCGGGAACACTGAAGCTTTCTTT.

This clone occurred once. This chain links TRBV19 with TRBJ1-5; the D is unclear. This CDR3 is 13 amino acids long. The V gene lost 10 bases and the J gene lost 2 bases, with 12 bases spanning the gap. Germline CDR1 LNHDA, CDR2 SQIVND (reference sequence). This CDR3 is CATSDTGNQPQHF. In DNA, the CDR3 is TGTGCCACCTCCGACACGGGCAATCAGCCCCAGCATTTT.

The chain joins TRBV9 to TRBJ2-3; 7 nucleotides align to TRBD1. Germline V gene sequence: CDR1 SGDLS, CDR2 YYNGEE. Trimming took 0 bases from V and 3 from J; bases not matched to a gene: 1. CDR3 length equals 14 residues. The CDR3 nucleotides are TGTGCCAGCAGCGTAGCCAGGGGGACAGATACGCAGTATTTT. This codes for CASSVARGTDTQYF. The complete variable domain, with remaining parts taken from reference TRBV9 and TRBJ2-3, reads DSGVTQTPKHLITATGQRVTLRCSPRSGDLSVYWYQQSLDQGLQFLIQYYNGEERAKGNILERFSAQQFPDLHSELNLSSLELGDSALYFCASSVARGTDTQYFGPGTRLTVL.

This clone has a handful of counts. The chain is built from TRBV5-6 and TRBJ2-3; 7 nucleotides line up with TRBD1. V lost 2 bases to trimming and J lost 3 bases; unmatched junction nucleotides: 6. The CDR3 runs to 15 residues. Germline lookup yields CDR1 SGHDT and CDR2 YYEEEE. CDR3 sequence (DNA): TGTGCCAGCAGCTTTGAGGGGGCTGGTACAGATACGCAGTATTTT. Its protein product is CASSFEGAGTDTQYF.

The chain carries TRBV6-5 and TRBJ1-2; 7 bases map to TRBD1. Germline CDR1 is MNHEY and CDR2 is SVGAGI. The CDR3 loop spans 15 amino acids. The trim removed 6 bases at V and 4 bases at J, leaving 11 bases unmatched. CDR3 bases: TGTGCCAGCAGCCGATCAGACAGGGTTACCTATGGCTACACCTTC. This gives the protein CASSRSDRVTYGYTF.

The rearrangement uses TRBV6-5 and TRBJ2-7; TRBD1 matches 8 bases. Trimming cost V 5 bases and J 5 bases; bases outside gene matches: 8. The CDR3 is made up of 14 amino acids. CDR1 MNHEY and CDR2 SVGAGI come from the germline V gene. CDR3: CASSVLDRVNEQYF. The CDR3 DNA reads as TGTGCCAGCAGTGTACTGGACAGGGTCAACGAGCAGTACTTC.

This chain connects TRBV19 to TRBJ2-7; 8 positions match TRBD1. In germline, CDR1 is LNHDA, CDR2 SQIVND (reference sequence). With V trimmed by 10 bases and J by 3 bases, 11 bases remained unmatched. This CDR3 is built from 14 residues. This CDR3 is CATKTRDRSYEQYF. CDR3 nucleotides: TGTGCCACTAAAACGAGGGACAGGAGCTACGAGCAGTACTTC.